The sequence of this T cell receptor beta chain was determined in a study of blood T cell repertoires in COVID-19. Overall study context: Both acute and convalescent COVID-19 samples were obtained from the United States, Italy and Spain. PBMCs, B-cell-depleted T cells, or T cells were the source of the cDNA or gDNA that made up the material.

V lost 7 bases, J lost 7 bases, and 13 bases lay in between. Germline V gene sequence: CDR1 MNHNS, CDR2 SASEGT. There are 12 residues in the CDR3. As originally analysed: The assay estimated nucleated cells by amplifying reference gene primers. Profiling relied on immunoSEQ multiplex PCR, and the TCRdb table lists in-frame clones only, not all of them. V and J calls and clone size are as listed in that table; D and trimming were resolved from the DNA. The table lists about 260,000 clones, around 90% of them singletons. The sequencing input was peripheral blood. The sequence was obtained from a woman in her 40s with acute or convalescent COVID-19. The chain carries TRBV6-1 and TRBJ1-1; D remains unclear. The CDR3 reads CASMLSGLEAFF. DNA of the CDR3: TGTGCCAGCATGTTGAGCGGCCTTGAAGCTTTCTTT.